Reported below is one T cell receptor (beta chain). These data belong to a study of blood T cell repertoires in COVID-19. Study details: Samples of COVID-19 (acute and convalescent) were obtained from the United States, Italy and Spain. T cells, B-cell-depleted T cells, or PBMCs provided the cDNA or gDNA that served as material.

In the study's own analysis: Reference gene primers were amplified, and this amplification served to estimate nucleated cell counts. Profiled with immunoSEQ multiplex PCR; TCRdb holds only in-frame clones, not every one. V, J and clone size are those of that table, while D and trimming were read from the DNA. The sample has around 200,000 clones; roughly 90% are singletons. The TCR sequence derives from a man aged 18 to 29 with active or convalescent COVID-19. What was sequenced was peripheral blood.

CDR3 DNA: TGTGCCAGCAGCCAAGACGGTGAGCAGTTCTTC. Encoded protein: CASSQDGEQFF. The chain couples TRBV14 to TRBJ2-1; the D is unclear. The V end was cut by 0 bases, the J end by 9 bases, with 3 bases between. The CDR3 runs 11 residues. Germline CDR1 reads SGHDN; CDR2 reads FVKESK.